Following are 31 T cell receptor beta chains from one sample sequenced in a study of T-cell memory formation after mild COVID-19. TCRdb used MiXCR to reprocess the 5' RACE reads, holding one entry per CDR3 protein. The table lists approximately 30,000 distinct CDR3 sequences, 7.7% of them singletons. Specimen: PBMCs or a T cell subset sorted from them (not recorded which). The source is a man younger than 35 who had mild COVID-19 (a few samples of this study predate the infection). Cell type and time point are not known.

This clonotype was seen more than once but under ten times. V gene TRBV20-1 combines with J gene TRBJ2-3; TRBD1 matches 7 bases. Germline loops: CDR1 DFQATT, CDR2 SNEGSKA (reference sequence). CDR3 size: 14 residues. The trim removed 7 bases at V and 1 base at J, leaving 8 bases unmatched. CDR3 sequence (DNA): TGCAGTGGGGCCAAGGGGGCGCGCACAGATACGCAGTATTTT. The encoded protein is CSGAKGARTDTQYF.

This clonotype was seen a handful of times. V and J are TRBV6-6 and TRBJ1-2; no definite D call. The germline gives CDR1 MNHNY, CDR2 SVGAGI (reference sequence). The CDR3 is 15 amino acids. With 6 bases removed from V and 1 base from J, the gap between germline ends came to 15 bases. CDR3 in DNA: TGTGCCAGCAGCCGTGAGGACGGGGATAACTATGGCTACACCTTC. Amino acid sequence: CASSREDGDNYGYTF.

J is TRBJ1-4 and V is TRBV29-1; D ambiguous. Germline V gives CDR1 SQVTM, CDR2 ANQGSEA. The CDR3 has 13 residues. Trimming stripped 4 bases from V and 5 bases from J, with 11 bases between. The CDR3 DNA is TGCAGCGTTGTTCCGGCGAAGAATGAAAAACTGTTTTTT. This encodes CSVVPAKNEKLFF.

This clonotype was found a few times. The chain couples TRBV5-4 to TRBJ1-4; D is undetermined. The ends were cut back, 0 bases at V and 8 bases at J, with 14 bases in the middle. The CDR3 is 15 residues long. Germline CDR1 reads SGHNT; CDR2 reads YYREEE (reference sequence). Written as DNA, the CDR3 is TGTGCCAGCAGCTTGGACAACCTCGGCGGGGAAAAACTGTTTTTT. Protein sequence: CASSLDNLGGEKLFF.

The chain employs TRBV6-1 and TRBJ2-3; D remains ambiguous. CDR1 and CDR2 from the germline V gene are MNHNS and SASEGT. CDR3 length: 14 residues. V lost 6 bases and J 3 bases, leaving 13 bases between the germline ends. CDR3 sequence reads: CASRYWTETDTQYF. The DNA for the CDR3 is TGTGCCAGCAGATACTGGACCGAGACAGATACGCAGTATTTT.

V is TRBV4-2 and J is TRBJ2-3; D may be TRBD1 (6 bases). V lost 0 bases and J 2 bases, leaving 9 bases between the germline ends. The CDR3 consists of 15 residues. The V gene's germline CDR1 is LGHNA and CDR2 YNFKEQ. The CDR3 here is CASSQEGGPTDTQYF. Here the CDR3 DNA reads TGTGCCAGCAGCCAAGAAGGGGGACCCACAGATACGCAGTATTTT.

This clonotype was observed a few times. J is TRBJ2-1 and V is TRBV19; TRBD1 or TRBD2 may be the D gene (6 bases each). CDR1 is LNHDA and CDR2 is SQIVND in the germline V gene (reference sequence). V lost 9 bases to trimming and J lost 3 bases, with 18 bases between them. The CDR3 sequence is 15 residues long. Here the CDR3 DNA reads TGTGCCAGCGACTTAGGGGGGTCTCTCTACAATGAGCAGTTCTTC. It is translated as CASDLGGSLYNEQFF.

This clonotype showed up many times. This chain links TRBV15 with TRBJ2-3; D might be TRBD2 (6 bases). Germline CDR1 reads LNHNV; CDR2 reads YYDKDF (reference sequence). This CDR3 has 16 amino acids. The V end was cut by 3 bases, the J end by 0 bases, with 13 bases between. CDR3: CATSRPLAASTDTQYF. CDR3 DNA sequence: TGTGCCACCAGCAGGCCTTTAGCGGCTAGCACAGATACGCAGTATTTT.

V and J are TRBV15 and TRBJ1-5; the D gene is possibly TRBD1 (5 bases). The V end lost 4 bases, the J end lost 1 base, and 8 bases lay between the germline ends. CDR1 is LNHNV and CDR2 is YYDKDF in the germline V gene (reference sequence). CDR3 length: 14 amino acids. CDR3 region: CATSMGGSNQPQHF. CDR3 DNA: TGTGCCACCAGCATGGGGGGAAGCAATCAGCCCCAGCATTTT.

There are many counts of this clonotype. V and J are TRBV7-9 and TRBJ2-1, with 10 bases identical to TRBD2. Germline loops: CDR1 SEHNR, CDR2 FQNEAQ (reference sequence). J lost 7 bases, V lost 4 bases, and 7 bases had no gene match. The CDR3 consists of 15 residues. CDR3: CASSSQSGGVNEQFF. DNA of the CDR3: TGTGCCAGCAGCTCCCAGAGCGGGGGGGTTAATGAGCAGTTCTTC.

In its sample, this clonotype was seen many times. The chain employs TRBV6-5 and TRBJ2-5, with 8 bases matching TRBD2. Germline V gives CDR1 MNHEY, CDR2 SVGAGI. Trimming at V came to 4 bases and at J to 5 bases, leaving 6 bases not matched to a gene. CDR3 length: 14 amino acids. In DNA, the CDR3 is TGTGCCAGCAGTTCCCCCCGGGAGGGCGAGACCCAGTACTTC. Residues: CASSSPREGETQYF.

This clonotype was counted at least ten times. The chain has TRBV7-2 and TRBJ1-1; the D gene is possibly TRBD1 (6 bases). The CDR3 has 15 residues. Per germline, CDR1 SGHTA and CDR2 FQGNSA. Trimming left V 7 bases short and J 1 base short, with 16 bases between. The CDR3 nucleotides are TGTGCCAGCACCCCACCCGGGACACAGAACACTGAAGCTTTCTTT. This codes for CASTPPGTQNTEAFF.

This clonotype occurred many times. CDR3 in DNA: TGTGCCAGCAGCCGAGCGGGGGGCCACTCCTACAATGAGCAGTTCTTC. It codes for CASSRAGGHSYNEQFF. The chain employs TRBV11-3 and TRBJ2-1; 9 bases match TRBD2. Unmatched junction bases numbered 5, after V lost 5 bases and J lost 0 bases. Per germline, CDR1 SGHNT and CDR2 YENEEA. The length of the CDR3 is 16 residues. The whole variable domain, remainder taken from reference TRBV11-3 and TRBJ2-1, is EAGVVQSPRYKIIEKKQPVAFWCNPISGHNTLYWYLQNLGQGPELLIRYENEEAVDDSQLPKDRFSAERLKGVDSTLKIQPAELGDSAVYLCASSRAGGHSYNEQFFGPGTRLTVL.

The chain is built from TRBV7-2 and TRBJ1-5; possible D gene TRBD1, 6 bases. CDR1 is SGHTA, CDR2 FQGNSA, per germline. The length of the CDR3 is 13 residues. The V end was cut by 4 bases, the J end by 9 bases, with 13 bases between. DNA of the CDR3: TGTGCCAGCAGCTCAGCGGGGGCACGGCCCCAGCATTTT. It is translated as CASSSAGARPQHF.

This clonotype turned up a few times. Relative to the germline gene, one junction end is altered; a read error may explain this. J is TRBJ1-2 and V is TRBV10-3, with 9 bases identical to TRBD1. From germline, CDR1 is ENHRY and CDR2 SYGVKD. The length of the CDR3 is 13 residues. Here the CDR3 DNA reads TGTGCCATCACTGAGACAGGGGGGTCTGGCTACACCTTC. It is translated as CAITETGGSGYTF.

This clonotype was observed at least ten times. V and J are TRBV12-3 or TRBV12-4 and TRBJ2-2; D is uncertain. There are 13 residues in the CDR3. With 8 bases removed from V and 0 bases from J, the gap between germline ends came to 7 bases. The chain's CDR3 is CASGQANTGELFF. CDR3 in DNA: TGTGCCAGCGGGCAAGCGAACACCGGGGAGCTGTTTTTT.

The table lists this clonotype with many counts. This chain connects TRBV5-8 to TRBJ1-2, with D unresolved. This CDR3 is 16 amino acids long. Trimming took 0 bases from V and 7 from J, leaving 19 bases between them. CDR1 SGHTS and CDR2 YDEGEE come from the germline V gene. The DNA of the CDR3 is TGTGCCAGCAGCTTGGGCGGGAGCGGATTGGGTTTTGGCTACACCTTC. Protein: CASSLGGSGLGFGYTF. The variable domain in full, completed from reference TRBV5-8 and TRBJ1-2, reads EAGVTQSPTHLIKTRGQQATLRCSPISGHTSVYWYQQALGLGLQFLLWYDEGEERNRGNFPPRFSGRQFPNYSSELNVNALELEDSALYLCASSLGGSGLGFGYTFGSGTRLTVV.

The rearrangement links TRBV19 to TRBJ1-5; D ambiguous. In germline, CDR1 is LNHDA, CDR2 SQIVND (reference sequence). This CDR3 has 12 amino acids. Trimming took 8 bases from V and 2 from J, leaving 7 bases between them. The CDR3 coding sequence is TGTGCCAGTTATGGGGGCAATCAGCCCCAGCATTTT. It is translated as CASYGGNQPQHF. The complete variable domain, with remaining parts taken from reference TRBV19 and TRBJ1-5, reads DGGITQSPKYLFRKEGQNVTLSCEQNLNHDAMYWYRQDPGQGLRLIYYSQIVNDFQKGDIAEGYSVSREKKESFPLTVTSAQKNPTAFYLCASYGGNQPQHFGDGTRLSIL.

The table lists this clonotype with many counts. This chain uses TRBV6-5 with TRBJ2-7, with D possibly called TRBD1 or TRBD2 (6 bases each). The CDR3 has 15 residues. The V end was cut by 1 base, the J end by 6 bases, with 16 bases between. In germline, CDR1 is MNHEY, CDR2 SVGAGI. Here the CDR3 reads CASSYFPGRGLEQYF. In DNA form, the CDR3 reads TGTGCCAGCAGTTACTTCCCGGGACGGGGGCTCGAGCAGTACTTC.

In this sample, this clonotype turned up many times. CDR3 region: CASSLQGSSYEQYF. The DNA of the CDR3 is TGTGCCAGCAGCCTACAGGGGAGCTCCTACGAGCAGTACTTC. V and J are TRBV7-9 and TRBJ2-7; 7 nucleotides line up with TRBD1. CDR1 and CDR2 (germline): SEHNR, FQNEAQ (reference sequence). The V gene end was trimmed by 5 bases and the J gene end by 0 bases; junction bases not matched to a gene: 4. The CDR3 totals 14 residues.

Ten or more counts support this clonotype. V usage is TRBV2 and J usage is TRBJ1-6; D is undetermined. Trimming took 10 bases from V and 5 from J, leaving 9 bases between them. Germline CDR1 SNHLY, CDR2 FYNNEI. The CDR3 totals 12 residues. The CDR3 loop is CATAQDNSPLHF. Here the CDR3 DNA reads TGTGCCACCGCTCAAGATAATTCACCCCTCCACTTT. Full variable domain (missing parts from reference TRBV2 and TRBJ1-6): EPEVTQTPSHQVTQMGQEVILRCVPISNHLYFYWYRQILGQKVEFLVSFYNNEISEKSEIFDDQFSVERPDGSNFTLKIRSTKLEDSAMYFCATAQDNSPLHFGNGTRLTVT.

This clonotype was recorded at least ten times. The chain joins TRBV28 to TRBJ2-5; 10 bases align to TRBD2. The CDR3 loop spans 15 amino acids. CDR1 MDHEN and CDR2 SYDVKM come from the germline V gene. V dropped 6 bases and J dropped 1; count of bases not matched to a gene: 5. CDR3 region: CASRASGGSQETQYF. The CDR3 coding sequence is TGTGCCAGCAGGGCTAGCGGGGGCTCCCAAGAGACCCAGTACTTC.

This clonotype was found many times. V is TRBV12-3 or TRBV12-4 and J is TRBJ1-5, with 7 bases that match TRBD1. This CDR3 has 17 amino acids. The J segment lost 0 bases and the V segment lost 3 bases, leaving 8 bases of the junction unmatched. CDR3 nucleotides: TGTGCCAGCAGTTTCCGGGACAGTTCCTATAGCAATCAGCCCCAGCATTTT. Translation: CASSFRDSSYSNQPQHF.

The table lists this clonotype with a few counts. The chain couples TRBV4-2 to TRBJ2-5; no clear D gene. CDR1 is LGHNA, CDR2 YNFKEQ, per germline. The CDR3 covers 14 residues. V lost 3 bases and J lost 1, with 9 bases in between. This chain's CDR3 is CASSQEQIQETQYF. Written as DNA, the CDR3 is TGTGCCAGCAGCCAGGAACAGATCCAAGAGACCCAGTACTTC.

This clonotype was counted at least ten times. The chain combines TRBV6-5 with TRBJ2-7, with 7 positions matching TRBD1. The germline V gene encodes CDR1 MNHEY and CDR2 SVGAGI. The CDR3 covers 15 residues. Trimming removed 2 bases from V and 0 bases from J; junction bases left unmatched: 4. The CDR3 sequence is CASSYGQGVSYEQYF. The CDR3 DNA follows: TGTGCCAGCAGTTACGGGCAGGGGGTCTCCTACGAGCAGTACTTC.

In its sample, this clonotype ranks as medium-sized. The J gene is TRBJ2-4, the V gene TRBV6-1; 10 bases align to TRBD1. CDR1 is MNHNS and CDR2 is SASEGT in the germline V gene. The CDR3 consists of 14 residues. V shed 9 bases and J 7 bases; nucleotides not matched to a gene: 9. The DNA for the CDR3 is TGTGCCAGTGACAGGGGGCTCCTAGGGAACATTCAGTACTTC. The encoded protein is CASDRGLLGNIQYF.

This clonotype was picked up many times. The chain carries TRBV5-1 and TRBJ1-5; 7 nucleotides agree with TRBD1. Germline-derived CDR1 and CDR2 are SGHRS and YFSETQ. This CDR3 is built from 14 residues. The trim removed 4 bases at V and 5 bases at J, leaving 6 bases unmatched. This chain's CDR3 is CASSQWTGDQPQHF. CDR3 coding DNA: TGCGCCAGCAGCCAGTGGACAGGCGATCAGCCCCAGCATTTT.

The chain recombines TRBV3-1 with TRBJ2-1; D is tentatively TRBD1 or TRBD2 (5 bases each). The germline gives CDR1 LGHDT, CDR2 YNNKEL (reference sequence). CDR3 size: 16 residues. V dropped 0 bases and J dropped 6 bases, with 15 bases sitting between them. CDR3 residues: CASSQDGTTSSNEQFF. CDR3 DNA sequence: TGTGCCAGCAGCCAAGACGGGACGACCAGCAGCAATGAGCAGTTCTTC.

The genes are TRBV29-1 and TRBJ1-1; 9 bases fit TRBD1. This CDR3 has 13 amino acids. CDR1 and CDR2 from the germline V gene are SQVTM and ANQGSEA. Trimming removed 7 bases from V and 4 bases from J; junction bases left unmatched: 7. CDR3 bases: TGCAGCGGCGATCGACAGGGGGGCACTGAAGCTTTCTTT. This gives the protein CSGDRQGGTEAFF.

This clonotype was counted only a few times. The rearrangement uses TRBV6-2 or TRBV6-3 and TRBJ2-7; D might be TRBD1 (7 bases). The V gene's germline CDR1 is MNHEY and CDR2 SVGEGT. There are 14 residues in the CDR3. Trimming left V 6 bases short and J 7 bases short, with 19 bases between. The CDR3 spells CASSDNSQGGEQYV. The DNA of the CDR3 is TGTGCCAGCAGCGACAACTCGCAGGGGGGAGAGCAGTACGTC.

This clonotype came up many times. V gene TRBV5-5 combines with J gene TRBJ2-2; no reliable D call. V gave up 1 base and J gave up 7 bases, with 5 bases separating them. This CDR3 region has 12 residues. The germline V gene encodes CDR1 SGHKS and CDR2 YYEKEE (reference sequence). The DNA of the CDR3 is TGTGCCAGCAGCTTGTATATCGGGGAGCTGTTTTTT. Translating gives CASSLYIGELFF.